This T cell receptor (beta chain) was identified in a study of T cell responses to AZD1222 COVID-19 vaccine (dated by TCRdb to about 2021). Regarding the research as a whole: AZD1222 recipients given second doses at about 4 weeks or at about 12 weeks were pooled, since spike-specific TCR depth and breadth were not found to differ between the two schedules. TCR sequencing was performed for 230 to 250 trial participants, of whom about 200 were given two doses of AZD1222 and 26 were given two doses of MenACWY control vaccine. Enrollment into the trials was organized by age into subgroups of 18-55, 56-69 and 70-plus years, and those subgroups contained about 160, 30 and 59 TCR-sequenced participants, respectively. The paper as a whole reports these results and caveats: The 56-69-year group was small, and its depth increase did not reach significance, likely because of low power. Because no day 14 peak-response samples were available, repertoires were characterized only after the peak T cell response. Vaccine-associated CD4 TCRs spanned the whole spike protein, with dominant responses in regions 160-218 and 743-854. Epitopes outside the regions mutated in the B.1.351 and B.1.1.7 variants were reportedly recognized by nearly half of the unique spike-specific TCRs. Conclusions about previously exposed vaccinees are limited, since just a handful of AZD1222 recipients were seropositive for SARS-CoV-2 at baseline. Participants were mostly white British and included more females than males, and it was suggested by the authors that clonal diversity may have been underestimated. Spike-specific TCR breadth and depth rose significantly after two AZD1222 doses compared with day 0 and with MenACWY recipients.

There are a few counts of this clone. There is no known antigen for this receptor. Base quality data are lacking; no much larger clone is found one base away. The time point label on this specimen signifies: baseline before first vaccination. Samples from vaccinated people were obtained from the UK trials COV001 and COV002, which included a single-blind randomized controlled phase 2/3 trial of AZD1222 (ChAdOx1 nCoV-19) in healthy adults. For TCRbeta chain sequencing, PBMC samples were collected from trial participants at day 0 and at day 28 after the second dose. The CDR3 regions of human TCRbeta chains were analyzed by immunosequencing. For the original study's pipeline: TCRs in the repertoires were compared against a reference library of SARS-CoV-2-specific TCRs that had been generated with the MIRA antigen-specificity platform. Breadth meant the fraction of unique TCRs that were SARS-CoV-2-associated, whereas depth meant the fraction of total T cells that were SARS-CoV-2-associated. Using the MIRA data, each spike-specific TCR was assigned both to the spike region to which the TCR was reactive and to a CD4 or CD8 class. Log10-transformed breadth and depth values were compared by one-way ANOVA with Sidak's multiple comparisons tests. TCRdb holds this immuneACCESS table with in-frame rearrangements only. Some clones are missing; in checked studies, unresolved V genes explain under half, and the rest has no known cause. V and J calls and clone size are given by that table; D and trimming were obtained from the DNA. In all, the sample holds roughly 200,000 clones, and 88% of those were seen once. The ten largest make up around 8% of the sample.

Looking up the germline V gene yields CDR1 SGDLS and CDR2 YYNGEE. The trim is 3 bases for V and 3 bases for J, with a gap of 15 bases between the germline ends. Taken from cysteine to phenylalanine, the CDR3 has 15 residues. CDR3 DNA is the only sequence kept; it has 45 bases, read in frame from the first base. The receptor's source is an adult in good health. Sequenced material: peripheral blood, taken on day 0 of AZD1222 vaccination. The chain was built from TRBV9 and TRBJ1-2, with the D gene not confidently named. This receptor carries the CDR3 CASSAVWTDYYGYTF. The DNA sequence reads TGTGCCAGCAGCGCGGTATGGACGGATTACTATGGCTACACCTTC.